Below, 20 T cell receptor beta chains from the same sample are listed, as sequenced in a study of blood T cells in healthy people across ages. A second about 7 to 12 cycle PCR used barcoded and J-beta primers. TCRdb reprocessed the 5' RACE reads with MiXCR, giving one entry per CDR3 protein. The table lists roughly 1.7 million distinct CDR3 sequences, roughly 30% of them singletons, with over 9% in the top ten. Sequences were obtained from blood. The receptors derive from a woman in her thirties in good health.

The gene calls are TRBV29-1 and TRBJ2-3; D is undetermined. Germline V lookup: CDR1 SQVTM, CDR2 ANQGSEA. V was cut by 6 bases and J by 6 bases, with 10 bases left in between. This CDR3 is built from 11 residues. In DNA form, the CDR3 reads TGCAGCGTCCTTGTTGGGGATACGCAGTATTTT. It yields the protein CSVLVGDTQYF.

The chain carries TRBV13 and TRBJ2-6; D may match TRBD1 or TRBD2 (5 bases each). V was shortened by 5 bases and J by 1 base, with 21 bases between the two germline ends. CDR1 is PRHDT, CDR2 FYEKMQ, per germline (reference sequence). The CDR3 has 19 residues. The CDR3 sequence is CASSPAAGSELSGANVLTF. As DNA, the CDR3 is TGTGCCAGCAGCCCCGCGGCAGGGAGTGAACTATCTGGGGCCAACGTCCTGACTTTC.

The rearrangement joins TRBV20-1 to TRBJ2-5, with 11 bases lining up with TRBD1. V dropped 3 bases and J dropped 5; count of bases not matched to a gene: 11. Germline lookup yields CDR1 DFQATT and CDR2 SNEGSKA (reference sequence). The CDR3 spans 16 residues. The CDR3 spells CSASPEDRGHRETQYF. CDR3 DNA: TGCAGTGCTAGCCCCGAGGACAGGGGGCATCGGGAGACCCAGTACTTC.

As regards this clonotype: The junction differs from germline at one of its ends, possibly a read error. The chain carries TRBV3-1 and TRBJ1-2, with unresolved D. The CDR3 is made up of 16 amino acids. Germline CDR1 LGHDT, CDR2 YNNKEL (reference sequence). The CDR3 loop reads CASGQDPGAVSQGYTF. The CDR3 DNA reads TGTGCCAGCGGCCAAGATCCGGGTGCCGTCAGTCAGGGCTACACCTTC.

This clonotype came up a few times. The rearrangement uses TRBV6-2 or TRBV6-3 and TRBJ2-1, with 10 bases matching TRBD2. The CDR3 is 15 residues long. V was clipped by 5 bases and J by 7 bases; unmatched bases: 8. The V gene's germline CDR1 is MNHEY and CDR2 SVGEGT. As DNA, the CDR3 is TGTGCCAGCAGTACTAGCGGGATCGGTTCTAATGAGCAGTTCTTC. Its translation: CASSTSGIGSNEQFF.

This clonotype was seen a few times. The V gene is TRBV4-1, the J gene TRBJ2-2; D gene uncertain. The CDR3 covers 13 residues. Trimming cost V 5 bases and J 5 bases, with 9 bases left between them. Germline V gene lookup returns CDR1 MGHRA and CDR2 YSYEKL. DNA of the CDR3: TGCGCCAGCAGCTTTCCGAGAACCGGGGAGCTGTTTTTT. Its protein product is CASSFPRTGELFF.

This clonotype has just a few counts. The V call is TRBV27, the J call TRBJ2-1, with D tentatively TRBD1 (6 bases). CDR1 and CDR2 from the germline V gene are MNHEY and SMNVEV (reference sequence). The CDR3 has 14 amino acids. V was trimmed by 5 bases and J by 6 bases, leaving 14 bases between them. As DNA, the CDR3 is TGTGCCAGCAGTCCCCTCAGGGGCACCAATGAGCAGTTCTTC. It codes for CASSPLRGTNEQFF.

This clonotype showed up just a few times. The CDR3 DNA follows: TGTGCCAGCAGCTTAAATGTCGGACAGGGGTTTGGCTACACCTTC. Translation: CASSLNVGQGFGYTF. The rearrangement links TRBV7-2 to TRBJ1-2, with TRBD1 matching over 9 bases. Germline V gene data show CDR1 as SGHTA and CDR2 as FQGNSA. The CDR3 is 15 amino acids. With 2 bases clipped from V and 7 bases from J, the junction kept 8 bases outside the gene matches.

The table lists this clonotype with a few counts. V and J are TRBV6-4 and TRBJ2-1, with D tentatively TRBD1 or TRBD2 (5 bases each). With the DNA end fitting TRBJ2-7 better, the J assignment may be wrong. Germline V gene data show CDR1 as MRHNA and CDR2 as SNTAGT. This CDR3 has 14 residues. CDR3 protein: CASRGPKSYNEQYF. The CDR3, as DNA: TGTGCCAGCAGGGGACCAAAATCCTACAATGAGCAGTACTTC.

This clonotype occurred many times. As DNA, the CDR3 is TGTGCCAGCAGTAGGGACGGGCACAGCTCCTACGAGCAGTACTTC. Its protein product is CASSRDGHSSYEQYF. The rearrangement joins TRBV28 to TRBJ2-7; D possibly matches TRBD1 or TRBD2 (5 bases each). The CDR3 has 15 residues. Germline V lookup: CDR1 MDHEN, CDR2 SYDVKM. Trimming removed 5 bases at V and 0 bases at J, with 14 bases between.

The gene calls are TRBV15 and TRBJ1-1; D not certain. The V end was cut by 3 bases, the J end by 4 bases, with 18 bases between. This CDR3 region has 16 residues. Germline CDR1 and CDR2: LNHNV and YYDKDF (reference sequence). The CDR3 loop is CATSSRPGSVGTEAFF. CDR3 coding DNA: TGTGCCACCAGCAGCCGACCAGGAAGTGTGGGCACTGAAGCTTTCTTT.

For the CDR3, the DNA is TGTGCCAGCAGTCCGCTCCGTTACTCCCGCTATGGCTACACCTTC. It is translated as CASSPLRYSRYGYTF. This chain links TRBV7-9 with TRBJ1-2; the D is unclear. Looked up from germline, CDR1 is SEHNR and CDR2 is FQNEAQ (reference sequence). Trimming took 6 bases from V and 4 from J, leaving 18 bases between them. The CDR3 is 15 amino acids.

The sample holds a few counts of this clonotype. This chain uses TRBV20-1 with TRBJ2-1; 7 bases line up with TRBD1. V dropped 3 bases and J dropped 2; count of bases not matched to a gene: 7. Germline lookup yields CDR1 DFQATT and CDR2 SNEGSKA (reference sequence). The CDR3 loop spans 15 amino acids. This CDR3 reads CSARTHRGTYNEQFF. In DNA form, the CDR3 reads TGCAGTGCTAGGACCCACAGGGGTACCTACAATGAGCAGTTCTTC.

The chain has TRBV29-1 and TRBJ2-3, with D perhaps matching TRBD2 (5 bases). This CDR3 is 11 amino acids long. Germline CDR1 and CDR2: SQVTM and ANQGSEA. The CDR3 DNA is TGCAGTGTGGACTCTTCGGATACGCAGTATTTT. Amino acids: CSVDSSDTQYF.

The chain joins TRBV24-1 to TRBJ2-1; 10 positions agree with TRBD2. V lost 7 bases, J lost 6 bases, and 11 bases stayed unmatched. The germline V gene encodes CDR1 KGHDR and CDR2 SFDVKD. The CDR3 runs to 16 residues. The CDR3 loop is CATSGSSGGWGNEQFF. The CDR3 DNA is TGTGCCACCAGCGGCTCTAGCGGGGGCTGGGGCAATGAGCAGTTCTTC.

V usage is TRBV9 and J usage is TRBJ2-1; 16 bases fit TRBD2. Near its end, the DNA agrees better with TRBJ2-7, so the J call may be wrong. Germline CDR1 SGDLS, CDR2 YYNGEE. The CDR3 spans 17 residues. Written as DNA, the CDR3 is TGTGCCAGCAGCCCCGGGACTAGCGGGGGGGAAAACAATGAGCAGTACTTC. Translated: CASSPGTSGGENNEQYF.

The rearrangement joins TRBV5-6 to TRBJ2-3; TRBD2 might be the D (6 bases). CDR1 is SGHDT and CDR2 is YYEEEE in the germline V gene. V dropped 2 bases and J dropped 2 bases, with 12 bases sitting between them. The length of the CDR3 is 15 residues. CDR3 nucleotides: TGTGCCAGCAGCTTACCGGGACTTCACACAGATACGCAGTATTTT. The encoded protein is CASSLPGLHTDTQYF.

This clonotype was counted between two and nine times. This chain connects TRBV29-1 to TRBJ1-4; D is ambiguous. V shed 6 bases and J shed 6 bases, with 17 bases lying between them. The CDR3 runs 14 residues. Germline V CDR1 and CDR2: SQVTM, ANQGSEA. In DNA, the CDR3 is TGCAGCGTATCCACGGTGGGGAAGGATGAAAAACTGTTTTTT. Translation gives CSVSTVGKDEKLFF. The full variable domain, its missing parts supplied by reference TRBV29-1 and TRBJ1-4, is SAVISQKPSRDICQRGTSLTIQCQVDSQVTMMFWYRQQPGQSLTLIATANQGSEATYESGFVIDKFPISRPNLTFSTLTVSNMSPEDSSIYLCSVSTVGKDEKLFFGSGTQLSVL.

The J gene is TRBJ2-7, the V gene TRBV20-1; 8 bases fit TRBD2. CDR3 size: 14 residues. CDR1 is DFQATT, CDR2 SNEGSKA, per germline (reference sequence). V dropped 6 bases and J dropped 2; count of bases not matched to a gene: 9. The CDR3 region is CSAPRGTSPYEQYF. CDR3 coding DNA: TGCAGTGCCCCGAGAGGGACTAGTCCCTACGAGCAGTACTTC.

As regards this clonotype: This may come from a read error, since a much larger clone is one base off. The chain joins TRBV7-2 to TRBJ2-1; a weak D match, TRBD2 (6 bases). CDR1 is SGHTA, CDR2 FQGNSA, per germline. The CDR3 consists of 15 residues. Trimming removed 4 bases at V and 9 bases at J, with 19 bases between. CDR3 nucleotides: TGTGCCAGCAGCTCCGGTCGGGAGAGGGGTAGTGAGCAGTTCTTC. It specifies CASSSGRERGSEQFF. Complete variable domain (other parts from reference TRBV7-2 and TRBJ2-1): GAGVSQSPSNKVTEKGKDVELRCDPISGHTALYWYRQSLGQGLEFLIYFQGNSAPDKSGLPSDRFSAERTGGSVSTLTIQRTQQEDSAVYLCASSSGRERGSEQFFGPGTRLTVL.